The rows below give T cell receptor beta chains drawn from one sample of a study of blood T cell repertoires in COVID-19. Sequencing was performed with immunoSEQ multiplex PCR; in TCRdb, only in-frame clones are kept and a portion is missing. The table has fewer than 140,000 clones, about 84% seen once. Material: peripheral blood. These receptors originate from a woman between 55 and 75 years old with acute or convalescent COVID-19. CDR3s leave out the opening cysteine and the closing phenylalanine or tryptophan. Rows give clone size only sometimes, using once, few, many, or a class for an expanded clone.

ASSSQGALIYGYT 13 few TRBV27
ASSFTGTGGDEQY 13 once TRBV5-1
ASSIPGTGVGYT 12 few TRBV19
ASSLIGQGAESGELF 15 . TRBV5-1
ASKGGAGTDTQY 12 . TRBV7-9
ASSWTETAGYT 11 few TRBV7-9
ASRSRGVFTDTQY 13 . TRBV5-1
ASSRPSRGDDGYT 13 . TRBV7-9
ASSPEGPGAEQY 12 . TRBV7-7
ASSFIPGGEKLF 12 . TRBV11-2
ASSLSRGTNEKLF 13 . TRBV3-1/TRBV3-2
ASSYSGANTEAF 12 . TRBV6-5
ASARGMGGDNEQF 13 . TRBV10-1
ASSDWGRRVTEAF 13 . TRBV6-1
ASNSPSYEQY 10 once TRBV5-1
ASSYQGQGYYEQY 13 . TRBV6-5
ASGSAATTNEKLF 13 few TRBV12-5
ASSPGTGNQPQH 12 . TRBV19
ASSPLGGRARETQY 14 . TRBV5-5
ASSLVSGSGAEAF 13 . TRBV7-2
ASSLGTANTGELF 13 . TRBV7-7
ASSLAGGYNEQF 12 few TRBV11-3
SVGDSLNTEAF 11 . TRBV29-1
ASSQRTGGEKLF 12 . TRBV7-2
SVGTDYGYT 9 . TRBV29-1
ASSVEIGGNSYNEQF 15 . TRBV9
ASSLAGRSGNTIY 13 . TRBV5-4
ASSEDLAGGYEQF 13 . TRBV2
ASSPRTGWNTEAF 13 . TRBV6-5
ASQGQPNTEAF 11 . TRBV5-1
ASRPGTGGEETQY 13 . TRBV6-5
AWVPRTGYEQY 11 . TRBV30
ASSIEFRGRCGICAF 15 . TRBV19